This entry describes one T cell receptor (beta chain). This sample is part of a study of blood T cell repertoires in COVID-19. The V and J ends lost 4 bases and 8 bases respectively, with 8 bases between them. The CDR3 extends over 11 amino acids. Produced via immunoSEQ multiplex PCR; TCRdb's table is partial and in-frame only. The sample holds some 500,000 clones, around 90% seen once. Sequenced material: peripheral blood. The J gene is TRBJ1-2, the V gene TRBV12-3 or TRBV12-4, with D unresolved. The TCR sequence derives from a woman aged 45-65 years with COVID-19, enrolled during active disease. CDR3 loop: CASSSRVGYTF. Here the CDR3 DNA reads TGTGCCAGCAGTTCTCGGGTCGGCTACACCTTC.